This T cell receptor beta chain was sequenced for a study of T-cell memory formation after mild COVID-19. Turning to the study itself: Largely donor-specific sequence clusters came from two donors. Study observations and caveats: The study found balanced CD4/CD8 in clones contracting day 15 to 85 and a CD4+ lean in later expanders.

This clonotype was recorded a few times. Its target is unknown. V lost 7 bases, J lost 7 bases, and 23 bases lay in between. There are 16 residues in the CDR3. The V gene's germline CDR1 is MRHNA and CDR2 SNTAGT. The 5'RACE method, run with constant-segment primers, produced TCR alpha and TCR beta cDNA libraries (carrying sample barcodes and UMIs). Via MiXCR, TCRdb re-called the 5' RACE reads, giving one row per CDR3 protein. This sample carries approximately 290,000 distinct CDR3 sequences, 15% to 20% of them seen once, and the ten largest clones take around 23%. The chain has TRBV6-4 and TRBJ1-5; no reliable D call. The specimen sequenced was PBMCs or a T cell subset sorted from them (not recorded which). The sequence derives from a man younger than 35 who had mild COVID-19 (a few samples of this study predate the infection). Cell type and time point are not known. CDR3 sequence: CASTPSAEENWQPQHF. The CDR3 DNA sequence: TGTGCCAGCACCCCGAGCGCAGAAGAAAATTGGCAGCCCCAGCATTTT.